This record covers a single T cell receptor (beta chain). Germline lookup yields CDR1 SNHLY and CDR2 FYNNEI. CDR3 size: 15 residues. Unmatched junction bases numbered 4, after V lost 3 bases and J lost 4 bases. The data stem from a study of blood T cell repertoires in COVID-19. The data were produced by immunoSEQ multiplex PCR, yet TCRdb's version contains in-frame clones alone and is incomplete. Of hundreds of thousands of clones listed, approximately 92% were seen once; the top ten hold 0.95% to 1.3%. Specimen: PBMCs or T cells enriched from blood (not recorded which). This TCR was recovered from a young man who had recovered from COVID-19. The chain couples TRBV2 to TRBJ1-2; TRBD1 matches at 11 bases. The CDR3 protein is CASSEGQGEIYGYTF. The CDR3, as DNA: TGTGCCAGCAGTGAGGGACAGGGGGAAATCTATGGCTACACCTTC.